The 28 T cell receptor beta chains reported below all come from one sample, sequenced in a study of cytomegalovirus exposure and HLA in healthy donors. 60 Vbeta and 13 Jbeta primers were used in PCR. Clones were read by immunoSEQ multiplex PCR, and TCRdb kept only the in-frame ones, dropping some. The sample lists roughly 120,000 clones, over 70% seen once, with 1.6% in the top ten. Input material: PBMCs. The source of these receptors is a woman aged 18 to 35 in good health and CMV-seronegative.

The chain recombines TRBV29-1 with TRBJ2-1, with TRBD2 identical over 9 bases. From germline, CDR1 is SQVTM and CDR2 ANQGSEA. The CDR3 is 14 amino acids. The ends lost 5 bases at V and 4 bases at J; junction bases unmatched: 6. Here the CDR3 DNA reads TGCAGCGTTAGGATAGCGGGGGCTTACAATGAGCAGTTCTTC. Translating it yields CSVRIAGAYNEQFF.

This clone has more than one count but fewer than ten. This rearrangement joins TRBV7-6 to TRBJ2-2, with a tentative D call TRBD2 (5 bases). The CDR3 covers 15 residues. Germline CDR1 SGHVS, CDR2 FNYEAQ. V was cut by 2 bases and J by 5 bases, with 12 bases left in between. CDR3 DNA sequence: TGTGCCAGCAGCTTACTAGCTGCGAGGACCGGGGAGCTGTTTTTT. This codes for CASSLLAARTGELFF.

The gene calls are TRBV27 and TRBJ2-1; D possibly corresponds to TRBD2 (5 bases). Trimming stripped 0 bases from V and 8 bases from J, with 8 bases between. Germline values: CDR1 MNHEY, CDR2 SMNVEV (reference sequence). The CDR3 extends over 13 amino acids. In DNA form, the CDR3 reads TGTGCCAGCAGTTTATCGGCTAGCCATGAGCAGTTCTTC. Its protein product is CASSLSASHEQFF.

The V call is TRBV30, the J call TRBJ1-5, with TRBD1 as a possible D gene (6 bases). The V gene lost 1 base and the J gene lost 3 bases, with 10 bases spanning the gap. From germline, CDR1 is GTSNPN and CDR2 SVGIG (reference sequence). This CDR3 has 14 amino acids. DNA for the CDR3: TGTGCCTGGAGTGGCCGGGACAACAATCAGCCCCAGCATTTT. It codes for CAWSGRDNNQPQHF.

V gene TRBV10-3 combines with J gene TRBJ1-1; a weak D match, TRBD1 (5 bases). This CDR3 is 16 amino acids long. Per germline, CDR1 ENHRY and CDR2 SYGVKD. The V gene lost 2 bases and the J gene lost 4 bases, with 17 bases spanning the gap. Written as DNA, the CDR3 is TGTGCCATCAGTGAGGTTCCGACAGTTATGAGCACTGAAGCTTTCTTT. Translating it yields CAISEVPTVMSTEAFF.

The chain couples TRBV19 to TRBJ1-5; D may be TRBD1 (5 bases). CDR1 LNHDA and CDR2 SQIVND come from the germline V gene (reference sequence). V was shortened by 1 base and J by 7 bases, with 14 bases between the two germline ends. The CDR3 runs to 15 residues. In DNA form, the CDR3 reads TGTGCCAGTAGTATAGGGACCCCACGGGGGCAGCCCCAGCATTTT. Encoded protein: CASSIGTPRGQPQHF.

The chain employs TRBV5-1 and TRBJ2-3; 16 bases match TRBD2. V lost 3 bases and J lost 4; bases outside the gene matches: 14. This CDR3 is 20 amino acids long. Germline CDR1 is SGHRS and CDR2 is YFSETQ. CDR3 protein: CASSSGPGTSGGVLADTQYF. The CDR3 region has the DNA TGCGCCAGCAGCTCAGGCCCCGGGACTAGCGGGGGGGTACTGGCAGATACGCAGTATTTT.

This chain links TRBV11-2 with TRBJ2-7; TRBD2 aligns across 7 bases. The CDR3 length is 14 residues. Looked up from germline, CDR1 is SGHAT and CDR2 is FQNNGV. V shed 3 bases, J shed 0 bases, and the junction held 2 bases outside the gene matches. The CDR3 coding sequence is TGTGCCAGCAGCTTTAGCGGGCCCTCCTACGAGCAGTACTTC. Its protein product is CASSFSGPSYEQYF. The full variable domain, in which reference TRBV11-2 and TRBJ2-7 provide the parts outside the CDR3, is EAGVAQSPRYKIIEKRQSVAFWCNPISGHATLYWYQQILGQGPKLLIQFQNNGVVDDSQLPKDRFSAERLKGVDSTLKIQPAKLEDSAVYLCASSFSGPSYEQYFGPGTRLTVT.

V is TRBV5-1 and J is TRBJ1-1; 10 bases match TRBD1. Trimming removed 4 bases from V and 0 bases from J; junction bases left unmatched: 6. There are 16 residues in the CDR3. Germline V lookup: CDR1 SGHRS, CDR2 YFSETQ. CDR3 residues: CASSPGTGVVNTEAFF. In nucleotides, the CDR3 is TGCGCCAGCAGCCCAGGGACAGGGGTAGTGAACACTGAAGCTTTCTTT.

The chain employs TRBV18 and TRBJ1-1; D unresolved. V gave up 4 bases and J gave up 3 bases, with 6 bases separating them. The CDR3 runs to 12 residues. Germline V gives CDR1 KGHSH, CDR2 LQKENI. CDR3 amino acids: CASSRPYTEAFF. CDR3 coding DNA: TGTGCCAGCTCACGTCCTTACACTGAAGCTTTCTTT.

V and J are TRBV4-1 and TRBJ1-5; D remains unclear. The CDR3 consists of 15 residues. V lost 0 bases and J lost 0, with 6 bases in between. In germline, CDR1 is MGHRA, CDR2 YSYEKL. The CDR3 DNA reads TGCGCCAGCAGCCAAGACCACAGTAGCAATCAGCCCCAGCATTTT. Amino acids: CASSQDHSSNQPQHF.

This clone has only a few counts. V and J are TRBV7-2 and TRBJ1-4; D is unclear. CDR3 length: 15 residues. V was pared by 0 bases and J by 5 bases, with 10 bases between. Germline values: CDR1 SGHTA, CDR2 FQGNSA. CDR3 nucleotides: TGTGCCAGCAGCTTAGCGATGGTAGCCAATGAAAAACTGTTTTTT. Translating gives CASSLAMVANEKLFF.

This chain links TRBV7-9 with TRBJ2-2; TRBD1 might be the D (6 bases). The CDR3 covers 14 residues. Trimming pared 7 bases from V and 7 bases from J, leaving 16 bases between. The germline CDR1 and CDR2 sequences are SEHNR and FQNEAQ (reference sequence). CDR3 region: CASIIQGSGGELFF. The CDR3 region has the DNA TGTGCCAGCATCATACAGGGTTCTGGCGGGGAGCTGTTTTTT.

This chain connects TRBV6-5 to TRBJ2-2; no definite D call. Between the trimmed V and J ends, which lost 2 bases and 4 bases, there was a span of 14 bases. The germline V gene encodes CDR1 MNHEY and CDR2 SVGAGI. The CDR3 sequence is 16 residues long. The CDR3, as DNA: TGTGCCAGCAGTTACGATCTGAGTGGAGCCACCGGGGAGCTGTTTTTT. Protein product: CASSYDLSGATGELFF.

This clone was detected only a few times. The chain combines TRBV6-5 with TRBJ1-1; unclear D gene. This CDR3 contains 11 residues. The germline gives CDR1 MNHEY, CDR2 SVGAGI. V lost 5 bases to trimming and J lost 12 bases, with 13 bases between them. CDR3 sequence (DNA): TGTGCCAGCAGTGATCACATCCAAACTTTCTTT. Its translation: CASSDHIQTFF.

The table lists this clone with a count of one. The V gene is TRBV28, the J gene TRBJ2-2, with a tentative D call TRBD1 (6 bases). This CDR3 is built from 13 residues. Trimming removed 9 bases from V and 6 bases from J, with 14 bases in between. In germline, CDR1 is MDHEN, CDR2 SYDVKM. CDR3 DNA sequence: TGTGCCAGGGGGGCTTGGGTACCCGGGGAGCTGTTTTTT. Translating it yields CARGAWVPGELFF.

The table lists this clone with a few counts. The chain is built from TRBV9 and TRBJ2-4; possible D gene TRBD1, 5 bases. The CDR3 contains 14 residues. V was trimmed by 0 bases and J by 2 bases, leaving 6 bases between them. CDR1 is SGDLS, CDR2 YYNGEE, per germline. CDR3 sequence reads: CASSVGGPKNIQYF. The CDR3 bases are TGTGCCAGCAGCGTAGGGGGCCCCAAAAACATTCAGTACTTC. Looking up the rest from reference TRBV9 and TRBJ2-4 gives the full variable domain: DSGVTQTPKHLITATGQRVTLRCSPRSGDLSVYWYQQSLDQGLQFLIQYYNGEERAKGNILERFSAQQFPDLHSELNLSSLELGDSALYFCASSVGGPKNIQYFGAGTRLSVL.

The rearrangement uses TRBV10-2 and TRBJ2-3, with D uncertain. The V gene's germline CDR1 is WSHSY and CDR2 SAAADI. Trimming removed 6 bases at V and 4 bases at J, with 11 bases between. The CDR3 has 13 residues. CDR3 loop: CASRETLSDTQYF. In nucleotides, the CDR3 is TGCGCCAGCAGAGAGACTTTATCAGATACGCAGTATTTT.

A single count supports this clone. The chain combines TRBV6-5 with TRBJ1-1, with 9 bases that match TRBD1. Germline assignment: CDR1 MNHEY and CDR2 SVGAGI. This CDR3 is built from 15 residues. The ends lost 6 bases at V and 1 base at J; junction bases unmatched: 6. The CDR3 reads CASRWTGAGNTEAFF. Written as DNA, the CDR3 is TGTGCCAGCAGGTGGACAGGGGCCGGGAACACTGAAGCTTTCTTT.

On this clone: A read error may account for a junction end that differs from germline. This chain connects TRBV4-2 to TRBJ1-2; maybe TRBD1 (5 bases). The CDR3 covers 19 residues. Per the germline V gene, CDR1 is LGHNA and CDR2 is YNFKEQ. DNA of the CDR3: TGTGCCAGCAGCCAAGGGACCACCCAATGGGACTCCCCTAACTATGGCTACACATTC. Protein product: CASSQGTTQWDSPNYGYTF.

The DNA for the CDR3 is TGTGCCAGCAGTTTAATGTGGGGGGGTGAAAAACTGTTTTTT. Its translation is CASSLMWGGEKLFF. J is TRBJ1-4 and V is TRBV28; a weak D match, TRBD1 (5 bases). V was trimmed by 2 bases and J by 7 bases, leaving 11 bases between them. CDR1 and CDR2 from the germline V gene are MDHEN and SYDVKM. This CDR3 spans 14 amino acids.

The rearrangement uses TRBV6-1 and TRBJ2-1; 8 nucleotides line up with TRBD1. V gave up 3 bases and J gave up 2 bases; unmatched junction bases: 15. Per germline, CDR1 MNHNS and CDR2 SASEGT. This CDR3 region has 19 residues. CDR3: CASSDHRGRIGRTYNEQFF. DNA of the CDR3: TGTGCCAGCAGTGACCACAGGGGGAGAATCGGACGGACCTACAATGAGCAGTTCTTC.

The J gene is TRBJ1-1, the V gene TRBV27; D remains ambiguous. Per the germline V gene, CDR1 is MNHEY and CDR2 is SMNVEV (reference sequence). Trimming left V 6 bases short and J 2 bases short, with 10 bases between. This CDR3 is 13 amino acids long. This CDR3 reads CASRLNLNTEAFF. In DNA form, the CDR3 reads TGTGCCAGCAGACTCAACCTAAACACTGAAGCTTTCTTT.

The V and J genes are TRBV15 and TRBJ1-2; D perhaps matches TRBD1 (6 bases). The V gene lost 1 base and the J gene lost 3 bases, with 12 bases spanning the gap. Germline lookup yields CDR1 LNHNV and CDR2 YYDKDF (reference sequence). CDR3 length: 15 residues. CDR3 in DNA: TGTGCCACCAGCAGAGGGACAGAGAGAGACTATGGCTACACCTTC. This translates into CATSRGTERDYGYTF.

The chain employs TRBV19 and TRBJ2-7, with D possibly TRBD1 on 5 matching bases. The germline CDR1 and CDR2 sequences are LNHDA and SQIVND (reference sequence). V lost 3 bases and J 2 bases, leaving 14 bases between the germline ends. CDR3 length equals 15 residues. CDR3 DNA sequence: TGTGCCAGTAGTATCCAGGGCGGCCGGGCCTACGAGCAGTACTTC. This translates into CASSIQGGRAYEQYF.

V usage is TRBV28 and J usage is TRBJ1-1, with D tentatively TRBD1 (6 bases). The CDR3 covers 16 residues. CDR1 and CDR2 from the germline V gene are MDHEN and SYDVKM. V gave up 3 bases and J gave up 5 bases, with 19 bases separating them. For the CDR3, the DNA is TGTGCCAGCAGTTTCTCCTCGACAGGACGCTCGACTGAAGCTTTCTTT. It yields the protein CASSFSSTGRSTEAFF.

The sample holds a few counts of this clone. The chain carries TRBV5-1 and TRBJ2-7, with 13 bases aligning to TRBD2. The length of the CDR3 is 14 residues. CDR1 and CDR2 from the germline V gene are SGHRS and YFSETQ. With V trimmed by 4 bases and J by 4 bases, 2 bases remained unmatched. Here the CDR3 reads CASSMTSGGYEQYF. Here the CDR3 DNA reads TGCGCCAGCAGCATGACTAGCGGGGGGTACGAGCAGTACTTC.

The rearrangement links TRBV2 to TRBJ1-1; D call uncertain. The CDR3 is made up of 13 amino acids. Germline CDR1 is SNHLY and CDR2 is FYNNEI. The V and J ends lost 0 bases and 14 bases respectively, with 16 bases between them. CDR3 residues: CASSEALPGFLFF. The CDR3 region has the DNA TGTGCCAGCAGTGAAGCCTTACCGGGTTTTCTATTCTTT.